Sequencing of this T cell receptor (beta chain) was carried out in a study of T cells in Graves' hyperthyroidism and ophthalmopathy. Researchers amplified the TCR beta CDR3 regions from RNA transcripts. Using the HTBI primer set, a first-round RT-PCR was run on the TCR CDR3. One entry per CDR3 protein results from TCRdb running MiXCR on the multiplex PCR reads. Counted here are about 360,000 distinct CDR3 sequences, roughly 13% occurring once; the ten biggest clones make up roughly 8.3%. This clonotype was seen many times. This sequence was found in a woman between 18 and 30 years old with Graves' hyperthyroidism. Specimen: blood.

The CDR3 DNA follows: TGCAGCGTTGAAGATCGTGGGTCCTTTTCCTACAATGAGCAGTTCTTC. Amino acid sequence: CSVEDRGSFSYNEQFF. The gene calls are TRBV29-1 and TRBJ2-1, with D hard to call. The CDR3 runs 16 residues. From germline, CDR1 is SQVTM and CDR2 ANQGSEA. V shed 0 bases and J shed 1 base, with 13 bases lying between them.